These 15 T cell receptor beta chains were sequenced from one sample in a study of neurological immune-mediated disorders. MiXCR, run by TCRdb on the 5' RACE reads, gives a single entry per CDR3 protein. The table shows roughly 80,000 distinct CDR3 sequences, with under 10% occurring only once. Sample: PBMCs. These receptors originate from a man in his fifties in good health.

This clonotype has ten or more counts. The CDR3 DNA follows: TGCGCCAGCAGCCAAGATCCGGTATGGGGGCGGAGTGAAGCTTTCTTT. Its translation: CASSQDPVWGRSEAFF. This chain connects TRBV4-3 to TRBJ1-1; the D gene is possibly TRBD1 (6 bases). Trimming stripped 0 bases from V and 7 bases from J, with 18 bases between. CDR1 LGHNA and CDR2 YSLEER come from the germline V gene. The CDR3 runs 16 residues.

This clonotype was counted ten times or more. The CDR3 loop is CASSPGGADHSSYEQYF. CDR3 in DNA: TGTGCCAGCAGTCCCGGTGGGGCGGACCATAGCTCCTACGAGCAGTACTTC. The chain links TRBV12-3 or TRBV12-4 to TRBJ2-7; D is possibly TRBD1 (5 bases). V lost 5 bases and J lost 0, with 20 bases in between. The CDR3 length is 17 residues.

This clonotype appeared many times. V usage is TRBV2 and J usage is TRBJ2-7, with 8 bases lining up with TRBD1. Trimming at V came to 5 bases and at J to 1 base, leaving 7 bases not matched to a gene. CDR3 length: 15 residues. Germline V gene data show CDR1 as SNHLY and CDR2 as FYNNEI. In nucleotides, the CDR3 is TGTGCCAGCAGTCTTGACAGGGGCCGTTCCTACGAGCAGTACTTC. Amino acid sequence: CASSLDRGRSYEQYF.

This clonotype was observed many times. V and J are TRBV7-2 and TRBJ2-5, with 7 bases matching TRBD2. The V gene end was trimmed by 4 bases and the J gene end by 2 bases; junction bases not matched to a gene: 1. The CDR3 is made up of 13 amino acids. In germline, CDR1 is SGHTA, CDR2 FQGNSA. The CDR3 region has the DNA TGTGCCAGCAGCTGGGGACTACAAGAGACCCAGTACTTC. Translating it yields CASSWGLQETQYF.

This clonotype was counted ten times or more. J is TRBJ1-2 and V is TRBV28; the match to TRBD1 covers 9 bases. The CDR3 sequence is 16 residues long. CDR1 is MDHEN and CDR2 is SYDVKM in the germline V gene. The V segment lost 2 bases and the J segment 4 bases; nucleotides outside the gene matches: 8. This CDR3 is CASSLMSTGGPYGYTF. Here the CDR3 DNA reads TGTGCCAGCAGTTTAATGAGTACAGGGGGCCCCTATGGCTACACCTTC.

CDR3 residues: CSAMGEFSYNEQFF. Written as DNA, the CDR3 is TGCAGTGCTATGGGGGAGTTCTCCTACAATGAGCAGTTCTTC. V is TRBV20-1 and J is TRBJ2-1, with D possibly being TRBD1 or TRBD2 (5 bases each). This CDR3 contains 14 residues. CDR1 is DFQATT, CDR2 SNEGSKA, per germline (reference sequence). The V end was cut by 4 bases, the J end by 0 bases, with 10 bases between.

This clonotype was recorded many times. The rearrangement joins TRBV5-1 to TRBJ1-2, with D perhaps matching TRBD1 (6 bases). V was pared by 4 bases and J by 5 bases, with 15 bases between. The V gene's germline CDR1 is SGHRS and CDR2 YFSETQ. The CDR3 consists of 14 residues. The CDR3 spells CASSPEDSRYGYTF. As DNA, the CDR3 is TGCGCCAGCAGCCCGGAGGACAGCCGATATGGCTACACCTTC. The entire variable domain, with the rest obtained from reference TRBV5-1 and TRBJ1-2, is as follows: KAGVTQTPRYLIKTRGQQVTLSCSPISGHRSVSWYQQTPGQGLQFLFEYFSETQRNKGNFPGRFSGRQFSNSRSEMNVSTLELGDSALYLCASSPEDSRYGYTFGSGTRLTVV.

In its sample, this clonotype was seen many times. In DNA, the CDR3 is TGTGCCAGCGGTCAAGAAAGGCACCAGCCCCAGCATTTT. Its protein is CASGQERHQPQHF. The chain employs TRBV7-2 and TRBJ1-5; D is unresolved. The CDR3 extends over 13 amino acids. Germline assignment: CDR1 SGHTA and CDR2 FQGNSA. Trimming removed 8 bases at V and 7 bases at J, with 15 bases between. Looking up the rest from reference TRBV7-2 and TRBJ1-5 gives the full variable domain: GAGVSQSPSNKVTEKGKDVELRCDPISGHTALYWYRQSLGQGLEFLIYFQGNSAPDKSGLPSDRFSAERTGGSVSTLTIQRTQQEDSAVYLCASGQERHQPQHFGDGTRLSIL.

Details on this clonotype: At one end the junction does not follow the germline gene, possibly because of a read error. This chain uses TRBV5-6 with TRBJ1-5; D might be TRBD1 (5 bases). The CDR3 contains 14 residues. Germline loops: CDR1 SGHDT, CDR2 YYEEEE. The CDR3 loop is CANSLRDGTRPQHF. CDR3 coding DNA: TGTGCCAACAGCCTCCGGGACGGCACTCGGCCCCAGCATTTT.

This clonotype has at least ten counts. The chain couples TRBV20-1 to TRBJ2-1; 10 nucleotides line up with TRBD2. The CDR3 contains 13 residues. V gave up 8 bases and J gave up 5 bases; unmatched junction bases: 6. Germline CDR1 DFQATT, CDR2 SNEGSKA (reference sequence). The CDR3, as DNA: TGCAGTCTGTTTAGCGGGAGGCACAATGAGCAGTTCTTC. It codes for CSLFSGRHNEQFF.

This clonotype was detected ten times or more. In nucleotides, the CDR3 is TGTGCCAGCAGCCCAACTTGGGCGATCACCGGGGAGCTGTTTTTT. Its translation is CASSPTWAITGELFF. The chain combines TRBV11-2 with TRBJ2-2; no reliable D call. Trimming stripped 5 bases from V and 4 bases from J, with 14 bases between. Per germline, CDR1 SGHAT and CDR2 FQNNGV. CDR3 size: 15 residues. Complete variable domain (other parts from reference TRBV11-2 and TRBJ2-2): EAGVAQSPRYKIIEKRQSVAFWCNPISGHATLYWYQQILGQGPKLLIQFQNNGVVDDSQLPKDRFSAERLKGVDSTLKIQPAKLEDSAVYLCASSPTWAITGELFFGEGSRLTVL.

For this clonotype: This clone may be a read error of a much larger clone one base away. The chain employs TRBV6-6 and TRBJ2-3; D is unresolved. This CDR3 has 13 residues. V shed 6 bases and J shed 3 bases, with 10 bases lying between them. Per germline, CDR1 MNHNY and CDR2 SVGAGI (reference sequence). The CDR3 loop is CASRDPWTDTQYF. As DNA, the CDR3 is TGTGCCAGCAGAGATCCTTGGACAGATACGCAGTATTTT.

This chain uses TRBV6-5 with TRBJ2-7; TRBD2 aligns across 8 bases. J gave up 6 bases and V 3 bases, and 10 bases lay outside the gene matches. Germline V gives CDR1 MNHEY, CDR2 SVGAGI. The CDR3 length is 15 residues. CDR3 residues: CASSYGGAGACEQYF. The DNA of the CDR3 is TGTGCCAGCAGTTATGGGGGAGCGGGAGCCTGCGAGCAGTACTTC.

At least ten counts were recorded for this clonotype. The J gene is TRBJ2-5, the V gene TRBV7-9; D is ambiguous. Germline values: CDR1 SEHNR, CDR2 FQNEAQ (reference sequence). The CDR3 is made up of 13 amino acids. Trimming pared 0 bases from V and 1 base from J, leaving 3 bases between. The CDR3 reads CASSLAVQETQYF. As DNA, the CDR3 is TGTGCCAGCAGCTTAGCAGTCCAAGAGACCCAGTACTTC.

This clonotype was picked up many times. The V and J genes are TRBV29-1 and TRBJ1-2; 8 nucleotides agree with TRBD1. V lost 4 bases and J lost 2; bases outside the gene matches: 3. This CDR3 is 13 amino acids long. The germline gives CDR1 SQVTM, CDR2 ANQGSEA. The CDR3 here is CSVVDRENYGYTF. DNA for the CDR3: TGCAGCGTTGTGGACAGGGAGAACTATGGCTACACCTTC.